The present entry profiles one TCR beta chain with its context. At the DNA level, this CDR3 is encoded by other sequences in the same sample as well. The data belong to a study of beta chain features in type 1 diabetes. The wider study: There were 107,917,701 sorted cells examined across all samples.

cDNA synthesis used the whole RNA isolate, giving expressed TCRB sequences. Assay: immunoSEQ multiplex PCR; the TCRdb copy retains only in-frame clones and omits some. The sample consists of fewer than 650,000 clones, roughly a sixth of them appearing once. By way of CD45RO/CCR7/CD25/CD127/CD95/CD27, the CD4+ regulatory, stem cell-like memory, central memory and naive cells were sorted. The CDR3 runs 14 residues. The junction had 5 bases not matched to a gene; V was cut back by 3 bases and J by 5 bases. Germline V lookup: CDR1 KGHSH, CDR2 LQKENI. The specimen sequenced was naive CD4+ T cells from blood. The J gene is TRBJ1-1, the V gene TRBV18, with TRBD1 identical over 8 bases. The clonotype comes from a man between 18 and 35 years old in good health. The CDR3: CASSPGQGETEAFF. DNA for the CDR3: TGTGCCAGCTCACCTGGACAGGGCGAAACTGAAGCTTTCTTT. The whole variable domain, filled in from reference TRBV18 and TRBJ1-1, reads NAGVMQNPRHLVRRRGQEARLRCSPMKGHSHVYWYRQLPEEGLKFMVYLQKENIIDESGMPKERFSAEFPKEGPSILRIQQVVRGDSAAYFCASSPGQGETEAFFGQGTRLTVV.